The 27 T cell receptor beta chains listed next were all sequenced from one sample in a study of blood T cell repertoires in COVID-19. Produced via immunoSEQ multiplex PCR; TCRdb's table is partial and in-frame only. The sample has about 300,000 clones, about 82% seen once; the top ten hold about 1.7%. Material: peripheral blood. The receptors derive from a woman between 50 and 59 years old with acute or convalescent COVID-19.

The rearrangement joins TRBV4-2 to TRBJ1-2, with TRBD1 as a possible D gene (5 bases). CDR3 length equals 16 residues. The germline V gene encodes CDR1 LGHNA and CDR2 YNFKEQ. The germline V and J ends were trimmed by 1 base and 4 bases, with 16 bases remaining between them. The CDR3 spells CASSQADSDFIYGYTF. In DNA, the CDR3 is TGTGCCAGCAGCCAAGCCGACAGCGATTTTATCTATGGCTACACCTTC.

The rearrangement links TRBV25-1 to TRBJ2-7; 10 bases match TRBD2. The germline V gene has CDR1 MGHDK and CDR2 SYGVNS. The ends lost 5 bases at V and 0 bases at J; junction bases unmatched: 4. The CDR3 is 15 residues long. This chain's CDR3 is CASSQTSGASYEQYF. CDR3 in DNA: TGTGCCAGCAGTCAAACTAGCGGGGCCTCCTACGAGCAGTACTTC.

The chain is built from TRBV19 and TRBJ1-4; TRBD1 matches 7 bases. V lost 5 bases, J lost 4 bases, and 4 bases stayed unmatched. This CDR3 comprises 14 residues. From germline, CDR1 is LNHDA and CDR2 SQIVND (reference sequence). The CDR3 DNA is TGTGCCAGTAGTTCCGGGACAGATAATGAAAAACTGTTTTTT. Translated, it gives CASSSGTDNEKLFF.

V usage is TRBV5-4 and J usage is TRBJ1-2, with D uncertain. Trimming took off 0 bases at V and 4 bases at J, with 10 bases between the two ends. CDR1 is SGHNT, CDR2 YYREEE, per germline (reference sequence). This CDR3 region has 14 residues. The CDR3 region is CASSLGQFSYGYTF. DNA of the CDR3: TGTGCCAGCAGCTTGGGGCAGTTCAGCTATGGCTACACCTTC.

The chain employs TRBV7-8 and TRBJ2-1, with TRBD1 identical over 8 bases. Trimming at V came to 2 bases and at J to 7 bases, leaving 13 bases not matched to a gene. CDR3 size: 17 residues. From germline, CDR1 is SGHVS and CDR2 FQNEAQ. The CDR3 bases are TGTGCCAGCAGCTTATTAAGACAGGGGATTTTCAGGAATGAGCAGTTCTTC. Protein: CASSLLRQGIFRNEQFF.

The CDR3 sequence is CSVETAREAFF. The CDR3 region has the DNA TGCAGCGTTGAGACAGCCCGTGAAGCTTTCTTT. The rearrangement links TRBV29-1 to TRBJ1-1, with D possibly being TRBD1 (5 bases). This CDR3 comprises 11 residues. Between the trimmed V and J ends, which lost 3 bases and 7 bases, there was a span of 9 bases. The germline V gene has CDR1 SQVTM and CDR2 ANQGSEA.

V is TRBV5-4 and J is TRBJ2-7; D is ambiguous. CDR3 length equals 13 residues. Germline V gene lookup returns CDR1 SGHNT and CDR2 YYREEE (reference sequence). With 4 bases removed from V and 4 bases from J, the gap between germline ends came to 12 bases. CDR3 loop: CASSNETKYEQYF. DNA of the CDR3: TGTGCCAGCAGCAACGAGACAAAGTACGAGCAGTACTTC.

The V and J genes are TRBV5-5 and TRBJ1-5; D unclear. Looked up from germline, CDR1 is SGHKS and CDR2 is YYEKEE (reference sequence). V lost 2 bases and J 0 bases, leaving 6 bases between the germline ends. CDR3 length: 14 residues. As DNA, the CDR3 is TGTGCCAGCAGCTTTGAGTATAGCAATCAGCCCCAGCATTTT. Amino acid sequence: CASSFEYSNQPQHF.

The chain links TRBV28 to TRBJ1-1; 9 nucleotides match TRBD1. Germline V gene data show CDR1 as MDHEN and CDR2 as SYDVKM. J was trimmed by 5 bases and V by 3 bases; bases with no gene match: 10. This CDR3 region has 16 residues. CDR3 DNA sequence: TGTGCCAGCAGTTTTTTCGGACAGGGGTGGGGGACTGAAGCTTTCTTT. This sequence encodes CASSFFGQGWGTEAFF.

V is TRBV9 and J is TRBJ2-5, with 7 bases aligning to TRBD2. Per the germline V gene, CDR1 is SGDLS and CDR2 is YYNGEE. The CDR3 covers 15 residues. J lost 5 bases, V lost 4 bases, and 11 bases had no gene match. The CDR3 nucleotides read TGTGCCAGCAGCACCTTAGCGGGCCCCGGGGAGACCCAGTACTTC. It encodes CASSTLAGPGETQYF. The full variable domain, in which reference TRBV9 and TRBJ2-5 provide the parts outside the CDR3, is DSGVTQTPKHLITATGQRVTLRCSPRSGDLSVYWYQQSLDQGLQFLIQYYNGEERAKGNILERFSAQQFPDLHSELNLSSLELGDSALYFCASSTLAGPGETQYFGPGTRLLVL.

V usage is TRBV29-1 and J usage is TRBJ2-7, with D perhaps matching TRBD2 (5 bases). Germline-derived CDR1 and CDR2 are SQVTM and ANQGSEA. Trimming took 2 bases from V and 5 from J, leaving 19 bases between them. There are 15 residues in the CDR3. Here the CDR3 reads CSVESFGELADEQYF. CDR3 nucleotide sequence: TGCAGCGTTGAATCGTTCGGGGAGCTGGCCGACGAGCAGTACTTC.

In DNA, the CDR3 is TGTGCCAGTAGTTTGGGGGGTTTAACGAATCAGCCCCAGCATTTT. It yields the protein CASSLGGLTNQPQHF. The V gene is TRBV19, the J gene TRBJ1-5, with D tentatively TRBD1 (5 bases). V lost 5 bases to trimming and J lost 4 bases, with 15 bases between them. Looked up from germline, CDR1 is LNHDA and CDR2 is SQIVND (reference sequence). There are 15 residues in the CDR3.

The chain joins TRBV28 to TRBJ1-4; D might be TRBD1 (5 bases). This CDR3 has 15 amino acids. The germline V gene encodes CDR1 MDHEN and CDR2 SYDVKM. V shed 3 bases and J shed 5 bases, with 13 bases lying between them. The chain's CDR3 is CASSFPGTGNEKLFF. In DNA form, the CDR3 reads TGTGCCAGCAGTTTCCCCGGGACTGGGAATGAAAAACTGTTTTTT. Together with reference TRBV28 and TRBJ1-4, the CDR3 gives the full variable domain: DVKVTQSSRYLVKRTGEKVFLECVQDMDHENMFWYRQDPGLGLRLIYFSYDVKMKEKGDIPEGYSVSREKKERFSLILESASTNQTSMYLCASSFPGTGNEKLFFGSGTQLSVL.

The chain uses TRBV24-1 and TRBJ2-1; 9 bases are shared with TRBD2. With 3 bases clipped from V and 5 bases from J, the junction kept 13 bases outside the gene matches. CDR3 length: 18 amino acids. The germline V gene encodes CDR1 KGHDR and CDR2 SFDVKD. The CDR3 sequence: CATSDPWGAGGLNNEQFF. CDR3 in DNA: TGTGCCACCAGTGATCCCTGGGGAGCGGGAGGACTCAACAATGAGCAGTTCTTC.

This rearrangement joins TRBV29-1 to TRBJ1-5; 9 bases line up with TRBD1. From germline, CDR1 is SQVTM and CDR2 ANQGSEA. The V segment lost 4 bases and the J segment 6 bases; nucleotides outside the gene matches: 10. This CDR3 comprises 15 residues. CDR3 protein: CSVGRVGTGTQPQHF. Here the CDR3 DNA reads TGCAGCGTTGGGAGAGTCGGGACAGGGACTCAGCCCCAGCATTTT.

J is TRBJ2-1 and V is TRBV14; the match to TRBD2 covers 7 bases. This CDR3 has 14 residues. With 5 bases clipped from V and 4 bases from J, the junction kept 5 bases outside the gene matches. Looked up from germline, CDR1 is SGHDN and CDR2 is FVKESK. The CDR3 loop is CASSVASGYNEQFF. Here the CDR3 DNA reads TGTGCCAGCAGCGTGGCTAGCGGATACAATGAGCAGTTCTTC.

This rearrangement joins TRBV7-9 to TRBJ1-2; D perhaps matches TRBD1 (5 bases). With 2 bases removed from V and 4 bases from J, the gap between germline ends came to 11 bases. In germline, CDR1 is SEHNR, CDR2 FQNEAQ (reference sequence). This CDR3 comprises 14 residues. The CDR3 region has the DNA TGTGCCAGCAGCTTATCAGGGAAGGCCTATGGCTACACCTTC. This translates into CASSLSGKAYGYTF.

This chain links TRBV7-8 with TRBJ2-5; 10 bases fit TRBD2. The V gene's germline CDR1 is SGHVS and CDR2 FQNEAQ. V shed 1 base, J shed 3 bases, and the junction held 11 bases outside the gene matches. The CDR3 is 18 residues long. The CDR3 protein is CASSLDVLAGVFEETQYF. DNA of the CDR3: TGTGCCAGCAGCTTAGACGTTCTAGCGGGAGTATTTGAAGAGACCCAGTACTTC.

This chain uses TRBV7-2 with TRBJ1-4; 9 nucleotides line up with TRBD1. The junction had 2 bases not matched to a gene; V was cut back by 4 bases and J by 5 bases. The length of the CDR3 is 14 residues. Germline V gene data show CDR1 as SGHTA and CDR2 as FQGNSA. The CDR3 nucleotides read TGTGCCAGCAGCTCTACAGGGGGCAATGAAAAACTGTTTTTT. Amino acid sequence: CASSSTGGNEKLFF.

In this sample, this clone turned up a few times. The CDR3 nucleotides are TGCGCCAGCAGCCCCTCACCAAGAGACACTGAAGCTTTCTTT. Residues: CASSPSPRDTEAFF. V usage is TRBV5-1 and J usage is TRBJ1-1; D is ambiguous. The CDR3 has 14 amino acids. V dropped 4 bases and J dropped 3 bases, with 13 bases sitting between them. Germline-derived CDR1 and CDR2 are SGHRS and YFSETQ.

The gene calls are TRBV10-3 and TRBJ2-7; possible D gene TRBD2, 6 bases. CDR3 length: 16 amino acids. Germline CDR1 and CDR2: ENHRY and SYGVKD. V lost 0 bases and J 2 bases, leaving 14 bases between the germline ends. CDR3 coding DNA: TGTGCCATCAGTGAGTCGTCGGGGGTTTTGACCTACGAGCAGTACTTC. It codes for CAISESSGVLTYEQYF.

The chain carries TRBV28 and TRBJ1-2, with 9 bases fitting TRBD1. Germline values: CDR1 MDHEN, CDR2 SYDVKM. CDR3 size: 17 residues. The trim removed 6 bases at V and 3 bases at J, leaving 14 bases unmatched. Here the CDR3 reads CASSPPGQGFWDYGYTF. The CDR3 DNA reads as TGTGCCAGCAGCCCACCGGGACAGGGTTTTTGGGACTATGGCTACACCTTC.

In its sample, this clone was seen once. The chain links TRBV20-1 to TRBJ1-1, with no clear D. The CDR3 is made up of 11 amino acids. The germline gives CDR1 DFQATT, CDR2 SNEGSKA (reference sequence). Trimming took off 5 bases at V and 2 bases at J, with 6 bases between the two ends. The CDR3 reads CSALANTEAFF. For the CDR3, the DNA is TGCAGTGCTCTAGCTAACACTGAAGCTTTCTTT.

V usage is TRBV7-8 and J usage is TRBJ1-6; D ambiguous. V was pared by 0 bases and J by 1 base, with 16 bases between. The CDR3 totals 19 residues. The germline V gene encodes CDR1 SGHVS and CDR2 FQNEAQ. The CDR3, as DNA: TGTGCCAGCAGCTTAGCGCAGTTCGGGGTCGGATCCTATAATTCACCCCTCCACTTT. This translates into CASSLAQFGVGSYNSPLHF.

The chain links TRBV27 to TRBJ1-1, with D perhaps TRBD1 (5 bases). Trimming took off 4 bases at V and 3 bases at J, with 6 bases between the two ends. The V gene's germline CDR1 is MNHEY and CDR2 SMNVEV (reference sequence). The CDR3 consists of 12 residues. The DNA of the CDR3 is TGTGCCAGCAGTTCAGGGTACACTGAAGCTTTCTTT. Translation: CASSSGYTEAFF.

The V call is TRBV7-9, the J call TRBJ2-7; perhaps TRBD1 as D (5 bases). Between the trimmed V and J ends, which lost 6 bases and 1 base, there was a span of 10 bases. The germline V gene has CDR1 SEHNR and CDR2 FQNEAQ (reference sequence). This CDR3 region has 13 residues. The DNA for the CDR3 is TGTGCCAGCAGTTCAGACAGTTCCTACGAGCAGTACTTC. Translation gives CASSSDSSYEQYF.

V and J are TRBV7-3 and TRBJ2-1, with 8 bases that match TRBD2. Germline values: CDR1 SGHTA, CDR2 FQGTGA. This CDR3 has 16 amino acids. The junction had 15 bases not matched to a gene; V was cut back by 5 bases and J by 9 bases. CDR3 in amino acids: CASSQGPAGVGGEQFF. CDR3 sequence (DNA): TGTGCCAGCAGCCAGGGACCAGCGGGAGTAGGCGGTGAGCAGTTCTTC.